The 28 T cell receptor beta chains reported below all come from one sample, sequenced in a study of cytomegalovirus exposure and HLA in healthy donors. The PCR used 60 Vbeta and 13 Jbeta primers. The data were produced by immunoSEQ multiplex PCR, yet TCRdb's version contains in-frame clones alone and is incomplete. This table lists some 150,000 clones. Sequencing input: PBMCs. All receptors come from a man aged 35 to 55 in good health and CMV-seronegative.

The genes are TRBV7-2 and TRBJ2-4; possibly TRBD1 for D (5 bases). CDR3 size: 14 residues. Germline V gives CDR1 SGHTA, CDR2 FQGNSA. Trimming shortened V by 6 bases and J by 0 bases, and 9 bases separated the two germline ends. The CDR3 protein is CASRGVLAKNIQYF. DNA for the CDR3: TGTGCCAGCAGAGGGGTTTTAGCCAAAAACATTCAGTACTTC.

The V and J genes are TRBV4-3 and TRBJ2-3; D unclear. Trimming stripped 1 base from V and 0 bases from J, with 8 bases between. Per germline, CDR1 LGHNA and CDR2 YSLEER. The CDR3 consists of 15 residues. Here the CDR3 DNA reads TGCGCCAGCAGCCAAGCGGAGACTAGCACAGATACGCAGTATTTT. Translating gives CASSQAETSTDTQYF.

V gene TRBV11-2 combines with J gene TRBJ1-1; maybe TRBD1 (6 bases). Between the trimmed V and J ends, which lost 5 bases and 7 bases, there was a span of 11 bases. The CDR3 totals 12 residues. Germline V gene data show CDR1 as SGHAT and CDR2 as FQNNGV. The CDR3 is CASSITGIEAFF. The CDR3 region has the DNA TGTGCCAGCAGCATTACAGGGATTGAAGCTTTCTTT.

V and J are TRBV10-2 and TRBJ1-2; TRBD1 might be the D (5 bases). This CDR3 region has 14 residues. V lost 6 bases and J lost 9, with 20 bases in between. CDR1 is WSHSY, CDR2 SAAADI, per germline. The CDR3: CASRAGGTEDCYTF. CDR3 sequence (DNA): TGCGCCAGCAGGGCGGGGGGGACGGAGGATTGCTACACCTTC.

Written as DNA, the CDR3 is TGTGCAAGTCGCCCACGCGGGGGGCGGTCAGATACGCAGTATTTT. Its protein is CASRPRGGRSDTQYF. The J gene is TRBJ2-3, the V gene TRBV12-2; TRBD2, the table's D call, was not compared with the DNA. TRBV12-2 is assigned pseudogene status. CDR3 size: 15 residues.

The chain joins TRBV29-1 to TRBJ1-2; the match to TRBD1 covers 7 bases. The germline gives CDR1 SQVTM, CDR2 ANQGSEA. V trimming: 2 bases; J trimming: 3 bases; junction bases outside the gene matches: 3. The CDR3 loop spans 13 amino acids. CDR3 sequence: CSVEQGGDYGYTF. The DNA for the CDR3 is TGCAGCGTTGAACAGGGGGGCGACTATGGCTACACCTTC.

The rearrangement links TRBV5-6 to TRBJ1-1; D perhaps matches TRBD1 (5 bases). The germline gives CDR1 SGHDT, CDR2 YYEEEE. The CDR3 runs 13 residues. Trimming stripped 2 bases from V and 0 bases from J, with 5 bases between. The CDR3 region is CASSLGVNTEAFF. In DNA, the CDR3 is TGTGCCAGCAGCTTAGGGGTGAACACTGAAGCTTTCTTT.

CDR3 in amino acids: CSGLFGGSSYNEQFF. As DNA, the CDR3 is TGCAGCGGTCTCTTTGGCGGGAGCTCCTACAATGAGCAGTTCTTC. V usage is TRBV29-1 and J usage is TRBJ2-1; 7 bases align to TRBD2. The J segment lost 0 bases and the V segment lost 7 bases, leaving 9 bases of the junction unmatched. CDR1 SQVTM and CDR2 ANQGSEA come from the germline V gene. This CDR3 has 15 residues.

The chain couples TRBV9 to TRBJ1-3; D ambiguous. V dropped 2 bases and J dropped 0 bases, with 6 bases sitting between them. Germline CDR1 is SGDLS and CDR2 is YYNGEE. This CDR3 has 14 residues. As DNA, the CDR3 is TGTGCCAGCAGCGTTCGGAGCTCTGGAAACACCATATATTTT. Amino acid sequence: CASSVRSSGNTIYF.

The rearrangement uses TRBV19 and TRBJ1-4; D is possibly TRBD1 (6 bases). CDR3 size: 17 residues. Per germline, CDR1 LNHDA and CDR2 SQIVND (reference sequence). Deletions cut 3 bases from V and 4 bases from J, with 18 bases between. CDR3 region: CASSIGSTGVYNEKLFF. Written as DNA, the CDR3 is TGTGCCAGTAGTATCGGTTCGACAGGTGTTTATAATGAAAAACTGTTTTTT.

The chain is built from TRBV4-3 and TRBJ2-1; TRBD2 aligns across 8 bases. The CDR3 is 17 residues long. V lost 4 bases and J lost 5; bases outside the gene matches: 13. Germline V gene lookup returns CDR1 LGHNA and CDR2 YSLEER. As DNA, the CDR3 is TGCGCCAGCAGCCGCATACTAGCGGCGCTAAGCCACAATGAGCAGTTCTTC. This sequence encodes CASSRILAALSHNEQFF.

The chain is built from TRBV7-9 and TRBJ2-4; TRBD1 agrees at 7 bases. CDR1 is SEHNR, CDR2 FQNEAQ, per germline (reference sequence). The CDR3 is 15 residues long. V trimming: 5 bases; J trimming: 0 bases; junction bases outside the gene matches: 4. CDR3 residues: CASSLTGLAKNIQYF. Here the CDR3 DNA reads TGTGCCAGCAGCCTGACAGGGCTAGCCAAAAACATTCAGTACTTC. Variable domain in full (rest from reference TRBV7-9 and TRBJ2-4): DTGVSQNPRHKITKRGQNVTFRCDPISEHNRLYWYRQTLGQGPEFLTYFQNEAQLEKSRLLSDRFSAERPKGSFSTLEIQRTEQGDSAMYLCASSLTGLAKNIQYFGAGTRLSVL.

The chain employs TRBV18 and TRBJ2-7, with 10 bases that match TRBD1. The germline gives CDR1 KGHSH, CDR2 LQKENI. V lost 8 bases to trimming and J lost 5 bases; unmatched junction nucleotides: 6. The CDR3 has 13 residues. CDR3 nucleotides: TGTGCCAGCCGGGGACAGGGGTTCCACGAGCAGTACTTC. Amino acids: CASRGQGFHEQYF.

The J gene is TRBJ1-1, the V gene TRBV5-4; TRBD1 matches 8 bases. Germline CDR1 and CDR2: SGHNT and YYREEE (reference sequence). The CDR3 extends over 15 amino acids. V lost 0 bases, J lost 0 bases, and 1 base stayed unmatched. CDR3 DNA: TGTGCCAGCAGCTTGGCAGGGGGCATGAACACTGAAGCTTTCTTT. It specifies CASSLAGGMNTEAFF.

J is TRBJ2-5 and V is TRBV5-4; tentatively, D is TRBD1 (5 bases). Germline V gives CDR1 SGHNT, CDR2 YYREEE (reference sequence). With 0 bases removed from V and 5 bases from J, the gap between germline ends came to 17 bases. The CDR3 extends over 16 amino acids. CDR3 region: CASSLAQSPGQETQYF. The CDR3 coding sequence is TGTGCCAGCAGCTTGGCCCAATCGCCAGGGCAGGAGACCCAGTACTTC. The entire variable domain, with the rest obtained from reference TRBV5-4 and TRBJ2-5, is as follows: ETGVTQSPTHLIKTRGQQVTLRCSSQSGHNTVSWYQQALGQGPQFIFQYYREEENGRGNFPPRFSGLQFPNYSSELNVNALELDDSALYLCASSLAQSPGQETQYFGPGTRLLVL.

CDR3 in amino acids: CASSLASGGAGNEQFF. CDR3 DNA sequence: TGTGCCAGCAGCTTGGCTAGCGGGGGGGCGGGAAATGAGCAGTTCTTC. The rearrangement joins TRBV5-4 to TRBJ2-1, with 12 positions matching TRBD2. Per the germline V gene, CDR1 is SGHNT and CDR2 is YYREEE (reference sequence). The CDR3 length is 16 residues. The junction had 5 bases not matched to a gene; V was cut back by 0 bases and J by 7 bases.

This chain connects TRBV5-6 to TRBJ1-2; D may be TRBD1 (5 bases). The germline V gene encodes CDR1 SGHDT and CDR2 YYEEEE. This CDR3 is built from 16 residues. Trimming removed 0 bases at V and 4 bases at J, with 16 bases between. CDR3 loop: CASSLAPGLGSYGYTF. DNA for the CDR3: TGTGCCAGCAGCTTGGCTCCGGGACTAGGAAGCTATGGCTACACCTTC.

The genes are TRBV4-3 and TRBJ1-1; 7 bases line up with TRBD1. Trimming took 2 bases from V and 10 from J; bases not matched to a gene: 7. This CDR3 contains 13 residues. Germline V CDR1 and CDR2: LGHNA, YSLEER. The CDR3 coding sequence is TGCGCCAGCAGCCAAATACAGGGGATCGGAGCTTTCTTT. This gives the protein CASSQIQGIGAFF.

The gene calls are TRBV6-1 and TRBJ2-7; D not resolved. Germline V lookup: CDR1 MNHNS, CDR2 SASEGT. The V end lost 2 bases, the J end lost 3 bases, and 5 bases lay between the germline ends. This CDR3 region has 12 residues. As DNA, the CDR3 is TGTGCCAGCAGTGAAAGCATCTACGAGCAGTACTTC. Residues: CASSESIYEQYF.

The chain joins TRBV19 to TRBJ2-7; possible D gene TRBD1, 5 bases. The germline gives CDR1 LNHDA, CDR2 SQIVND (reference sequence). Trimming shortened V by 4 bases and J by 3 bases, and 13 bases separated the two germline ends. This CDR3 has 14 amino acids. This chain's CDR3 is CASSKTELYYEQYF. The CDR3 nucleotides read TGTGCCAGTAGTAAGACAGAACTTTACTACGAGCAGTACTTC.

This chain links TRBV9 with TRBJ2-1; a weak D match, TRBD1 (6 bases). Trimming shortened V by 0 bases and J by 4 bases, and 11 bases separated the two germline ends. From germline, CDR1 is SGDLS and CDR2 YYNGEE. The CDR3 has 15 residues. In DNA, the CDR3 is TGTGCCAGCAGCGTAGCCAGGGGCCATTACAATGAGCAGTTCTTC. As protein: CASSVARGHYNEQFF. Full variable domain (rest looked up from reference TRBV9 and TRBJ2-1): DSGVTQTPKHLITATGQRVTLRCSPRSGDLSVYWYQQSLDQGLQFLIQYYNGEERAKGNILERFSAQQFPDLHSELNLSSLELGDSALYFCASSVARGHYNEQFFGPGTRLTVL.

This CDR3 is CASSSPSAPDGYTF. The CDR3 nucleotides read TGCGCCAGCAGCAGCCCAAGCGCACCTGATGGCTACACCTTC. The rearrangement joins TRBV5-1 to TRBJ1-2; D call uncertain. In germline, CDR1 is SGHRS, CDR2 YFSETQ. Trimming removed 4 bases from V and 6 bases from J, with 16 bases in between. The CDR3 is 14 amino acids.

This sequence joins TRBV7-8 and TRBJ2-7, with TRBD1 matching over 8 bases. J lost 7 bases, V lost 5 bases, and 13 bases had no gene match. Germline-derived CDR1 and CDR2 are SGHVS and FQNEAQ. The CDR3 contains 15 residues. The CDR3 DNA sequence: TGTGCCAGCAGCCCCTTGGAACAGGGGGTGGTGGAGCAGTACTTC. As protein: CASSPLEQGVVEQYF.

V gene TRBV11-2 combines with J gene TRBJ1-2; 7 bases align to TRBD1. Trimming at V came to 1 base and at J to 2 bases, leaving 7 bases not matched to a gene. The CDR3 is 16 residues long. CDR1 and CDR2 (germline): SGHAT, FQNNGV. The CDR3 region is CASSLGQGRINYGYTF. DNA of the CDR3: TGTGCCAGCAGCTTAGGACAGGGACGAATAAACTATGGCTACACCTTC. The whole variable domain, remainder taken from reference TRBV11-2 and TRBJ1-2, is EAGVAQSPRYKIIEKRQSVAFWCNPISGHATLYWYQQILGQGPKLLIQFQNNGVVDDSQLPKDRFSAERLKGVDSTLKIQPAKLEDSAVYLCASSLGQGRINYGYTFGSGTRLTVV.

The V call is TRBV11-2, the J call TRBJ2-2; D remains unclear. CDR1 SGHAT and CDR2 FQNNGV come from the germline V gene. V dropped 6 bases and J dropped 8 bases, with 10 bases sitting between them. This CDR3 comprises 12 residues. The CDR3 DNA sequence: TGTGCCAGCAGGGGCTTGGCGGGGGAGCTGTTTTTT. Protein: CASRGLAGELFF. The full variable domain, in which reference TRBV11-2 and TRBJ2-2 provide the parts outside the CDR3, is EAGVAQSPRYKIIEKRQSVAFWCNPISGHATLYWYQQILGQGPKLLIQFQNNGVVDDSQLPKDRFSAERLKGVDSTLKIQPAKLEDSAVYLCASRGLAGELFFGEGSRLTVL.

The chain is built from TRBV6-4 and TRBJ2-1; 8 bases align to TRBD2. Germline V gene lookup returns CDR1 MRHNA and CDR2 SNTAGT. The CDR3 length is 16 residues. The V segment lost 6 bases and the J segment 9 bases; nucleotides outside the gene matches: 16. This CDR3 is CASSGPGGIGNGEQFF. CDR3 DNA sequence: TGTGCCAGCAGCGGCCCGGGGGGGATCGGCAATGGTGAGCAGTTCTTC.

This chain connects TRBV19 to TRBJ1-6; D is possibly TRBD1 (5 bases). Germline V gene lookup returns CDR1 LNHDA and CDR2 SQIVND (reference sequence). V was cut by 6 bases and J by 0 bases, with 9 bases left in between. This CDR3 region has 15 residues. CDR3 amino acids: CASRTDRSYNSPLHF. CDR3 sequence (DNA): TGTGCCAGTAGGACAGATCGCTCCTATAATTCACCCCTCCACTTT.

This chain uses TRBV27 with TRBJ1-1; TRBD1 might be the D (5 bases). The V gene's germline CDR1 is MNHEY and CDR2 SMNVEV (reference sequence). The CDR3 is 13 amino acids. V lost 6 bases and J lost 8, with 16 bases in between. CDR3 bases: TGTGCCAGCAGCCCCCTTCTTTCAGGGGAAGCTTTCTTT. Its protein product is CASSPLLSGEAFF.